The clone carrying this T cell receptor (beta chain) was observed a handful of times. Antigen unknown. The data belong to a study of identical twins. Notes on the study in general: High-abundance cord blood beta clonotypes had fewer insertions; memory repertoires showed none.

CDR3 length equals 15 residues. Trimming cost V 6 bases and J 1 base, with 13 bases left between them. Per the germline V gene, CDR1 is LGHDT and CDR2 is YNNKEL (reference sequence). TCRdb processed the 5' RACE reads anew with MiXCR; each CDR3 protein has one entry. Altogether fewer than 500,000 distinct CDR3 sequences are present, around an eighth being singletons, with the ten largest covering 0.98%. The same sample was also used in a study of yellow fever vaccine responses in identical twins.

This TCR was recovered from a woman younger than 30 in good health. Sequencing input: CD4+ T cells sorted from blood. J is TRBJ2-1 and V is TRBV3-1, with D unclear. The CDR3 coding sequence is TGTGCCAGCAGTTTGGCTATAGAATCCTACAATGAGCAGTTCTTC. Amino acid sequence: CASSLAIESYNEQFF.